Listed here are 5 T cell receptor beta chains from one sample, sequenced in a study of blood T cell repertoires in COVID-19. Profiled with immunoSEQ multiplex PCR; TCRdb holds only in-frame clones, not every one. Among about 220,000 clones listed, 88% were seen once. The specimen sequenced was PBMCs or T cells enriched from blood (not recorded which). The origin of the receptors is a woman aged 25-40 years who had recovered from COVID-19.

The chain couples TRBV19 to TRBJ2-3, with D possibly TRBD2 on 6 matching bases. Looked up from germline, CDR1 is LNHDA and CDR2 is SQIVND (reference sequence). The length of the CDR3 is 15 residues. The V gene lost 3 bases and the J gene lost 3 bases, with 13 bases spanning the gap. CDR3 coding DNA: TGTGCCAGTAGTATTGGGCGACTAGTTACAGATACGCAGTATTTT. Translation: CASSIGRLVTDTQYF. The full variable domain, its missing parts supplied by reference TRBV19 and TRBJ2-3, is DGGITQSPKYLFRKEGQNVTLSCEQNLNHDAMYWYRQDPGQGLRLIYYSQIVNDFQKGDIAEGYSVSREKKESFPLTVTSAQKNPTAFYLCASSIGRLVTDTQYFGPGTRLTVL.

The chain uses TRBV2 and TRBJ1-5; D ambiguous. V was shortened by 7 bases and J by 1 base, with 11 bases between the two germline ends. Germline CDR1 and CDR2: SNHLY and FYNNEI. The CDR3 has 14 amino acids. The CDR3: CASNPTRSNQPQHF. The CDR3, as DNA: TGTGCCAGCAACCCGACGCGGAGCAATCAGCCCCAGCATTTT.

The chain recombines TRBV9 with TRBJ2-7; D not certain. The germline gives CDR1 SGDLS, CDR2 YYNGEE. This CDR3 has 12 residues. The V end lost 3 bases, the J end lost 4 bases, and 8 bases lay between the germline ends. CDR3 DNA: TGTGCCAGCAGCGCCGACGGGTACGAGCAGTACTTC. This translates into CASSADGYEQYF.

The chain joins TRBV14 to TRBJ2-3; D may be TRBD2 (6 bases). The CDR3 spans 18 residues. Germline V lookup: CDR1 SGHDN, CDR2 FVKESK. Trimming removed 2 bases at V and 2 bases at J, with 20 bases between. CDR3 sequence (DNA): TGTGCCAGCAGCCAATTAGCGTGGACTACCGCTTACACAGATACGCAGTATTTT. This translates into CASSQLAWTTAYTDTQYF.

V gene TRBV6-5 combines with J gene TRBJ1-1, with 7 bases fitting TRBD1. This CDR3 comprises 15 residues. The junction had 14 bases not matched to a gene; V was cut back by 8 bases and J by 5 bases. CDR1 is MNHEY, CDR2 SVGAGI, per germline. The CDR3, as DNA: TGTGCCAGCTCCGCAAGGGACAGCCCTCCTACTGAAGCTTTCTTT. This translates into CASSARDSPPTEAFF.